The 30 T cell receptor beta chains below were found in one sample sequenced in a study of blood T cells in healthy people across ages. Then a second PCR, running roughly 7 to 11 cycles, was carried out with a sample-barcoded 5' primer and a J-beta primer mix. TCRdb redid the calling of the 5' RACE reads with MiXCR, one entry per CDR3 protein. The table includes 700,000 to 900,000 distinct CDR3 sequences, about a quarter detected once. The same data also went into a second study, on T cells of mothers and their children.

The specimen was blood. Receptors were obtained from a boy aged 5-17 years in good health.

The rearrangement uses TRBV28 and TRBJ2-1, with a possible D match to TRBD1 (5 bases). Trimming shortened V by 5 bases and J by 5 bases, and 10 bases separated the two germline ends. Germline assignment: CDR1 MDHEN and CDR2 SYDVKM. The CDR3 consists of 13 residues. The DNA of the CDR3 is TGTGCCAGCAGTGTAAGGGGCCACAATGAGCAGTTCTTC. Its protein product is CASSVRGHNEQFF.

This clonotype has only a few counts. V is TRBV29-1 and J is TRBJ1-2; D is uncertain. Trimming removed 7 bases at V and 4 bases at J, with 19 bases between. The CDR3 contains 14 residues. Germline assignment: CDR1 SQVTM and CDR2 ANQGSEA. DNA for the CDR3: TGCAGCGCCCGGGATGATGGGAGAGGCTATGGCTACACCTTC. Protein product: CSARDDGRGYGYTF. The full variable domain, rest sourced from reference TRBV29-1 and TRBJ1-2, is SAVISQKPSRDICQRGTSLTIQCQVDSQVTMMFWYRQQPGQSLTLIATANQGSEATYESGFVIDKFPISRPNLTFSTLTVSNMSPEDSSIYLCSARDDGRGYGYTFGSGTRLTVV.

This clonotype was found a few times. The rearrangement joins TRBV7-2 to TRBJ1-5, with 9 bases aligning to TRBD1. Germline loops: CDR1 SGHTA, CDR2 FQGNSA. V dropped 5 bases and J dropped 6; count of bases not matched to a gene: 2. This CDR3 region has 13 residues. CDR3: CASSQTGGQPQHF. The CDR3 DNA sequence: TGTGCCAGCAGCCAGACAGGGGGTCAGCCCCAGCATTTT.

The V and J genes are TRBV7-9 and TRBJ1-1, with 10 bases fitting TRBD1. Germline V CDR1 and CDR2: SEHNR, FQNEAQ (reference sequence). The V gene end was trimmed by 5 bases and the J gene end by 1 base; junction bases not matched to a gene: 4. The CDR3 is made up of 15 amino acids. The CDR3 reads CASSAGTGANTEAFF. CDR3 nucleotides: TGTGCCAGCAGCGCGGGGACAGGGGCGAACACTGAAGCTTTCTTT.

This sequence joins TRBV12-3 or TRBV12-4 and TRBJ2-5, with 8 bases matching TRBD2. Trimming at V came to 5 bases and at J to 6 bases, leaving 11 bases not matched to a gene. The CDR3 has 15 amino acids. The DNA of the CDR3 is TGTGCCAGCAGTCCTTCGGGGGGGCTTCCACAGACCCAGTACTTC. This sequence encodes CASSPSGGLPQTQYF.

This chain connects TRBV2 to TRBJ2-2; D not certain. CDR3 length: 15 amino acids. Trimming stripped 8 bases from V and 1 base from J, with 14 bases between. CDR1 SNHLY and CDR2 FYNNEI come from the germline V gene. Here the CDR3 reads CASRGLGKNTGELFF. CDR3 in DNA: TGTGCCAGCCGTGGTTTGGGGAAGAACACCGGGGAGCTGTTTTTT.

This chain joins TRBV12-5 and TRBJ2-4; 9 nucleotides agree with TRBD1. Germline V gives CDR1 LGHNT, CDR2 FRNRAP. After removal of 6 bases from V and 11 bases from J, the junction contained 8 bases not matched to a gene. The CDR3 totals 13 residues. In DNA, the CDR3 is TGTGCTAGTGGGGGACAGGGCTCCGATGTTCAGTACTTC. This codes for CASGGQGSDVQYF.

The chain is built from TRBV9 and TRBJ2-6; 7 bases match TRBD2. Germline lookup yields CDR1 SGDLS and CDR2 YYNGEE. There are 15 residues in the CDR3. Trimming took 3 bases from V and 13 from J; bases not matched to a gene: 13. The CDR3 reads CASSEQRGPSEVLTF. The CDR3 region has the DNA TGTGCCAGCAGCGAACAGCGGGGCCCCTCTGAGGTCCTGACTTTC.

J is TRBJ2-5 and V is TRBV10-3, with D hard to call. Germline-derived CDR1 and CDR2 are ENHRY and SYGVKD. The CDR3 runs 12 residues. Trimming removed 3 bases at V and 2 bases at J, with 4 bases between. The CDR3 reads CAISDLQETQYF. DNA of the CDR3: TGTGCCATCAGTGACCTACAAGAGACCCAGTACTTC.

In this sample, this clonotype turned up a few times. The chain uses TRBV5-6 and TRBJ2-7; 9 nucleotides agree with TRBD1. After removal of 0 bases from V and 4 bases from J, the junction contained 5 bases not matched to a gene. CDR3 length: 15 amino acids. Germline V lookup: CDR1 SGHDT, CDR2 YYEEEE. The CDR3 sequence: CASSLAWDRAYEQYF. The CDR3 nucleotides read TGTGCCAGCAGCTTGGCCTGGGACAGGGCTTACGAGCAGTACTTC.

The chain is built from TRBV7-2 and TRBJ2-7; D gene ambiguous. This CDR3 is 13 amino acids long. CDR1 SGHTA and CDR2 FQGNSA come from the germline V gene. V gave up 5 bases and J gave up 6 bases, with 14 bases separating them. CDR3 region: CASSPPRVSEQYF. The CDR3 bases are TGTGCCAGCAGCCCCCCTCGGGTGTCCGAGCAGTACTTC.

This clonotype was seen a handful of times. CDR3 nucleotides: TGCGCCAGCAGGGGACTAGCGGGGGGCTTTAGCAATGAGCAGTTCTTC. Protein product: CASRGLAGGFSNEQFF. The rearrangement uses TRBV5-1 and TRBJ2-1; TRBD2 matches at 15 bases. CDR1 SGHRS and CDR2 YFSETQ come from the germline V gene. This CDR3 contains 16 residues. Unmatched junction bases numbered 6, after V lost 5 bases and J lost 6 bases.

J is TRBJ2-1 and V is TRBV10-1; tentatively, D is TRBD2 (6 bases). V lost 6 bases to trimming and J lost 6 bases, with 18 bases between them. The germline CDR1 and CDR2 sequences are WNHNN and SYGVQD (reference sequence). There are 15 residues in the CDR3. CDR3 in amino acids: CASSFLRDGGNEQFF. CDR3 coding DNA: TGCGCCAGCAGCTTCCTCCGGGACGGGGGCAATGAGCAGTTCTTC.

With regard to this clonotype: Compared with germline, one end of the junction differs, possibly owing to a read error. The V gene is TRBV20-1, the J gene TRBJ2-2, with a tentative D call TRBD1 (6 bases). This CDR3 has 14 residues. The germline V gene has CDR1 DFQATT and CDR2 SNEGSKA (reference sequence). In DNA, the CDR3 is TGCAGTGCTTGGGGACAAACGAACACCGGGGAGCTGTCTTTT. Translated: CSAWGQTNTGELSF.

The chain recombines TRBV3-1 with TRBJ2-1; D may be TRBD2 (6 bases). Germline assignment: CDR1 LGHDT and CDR2 YNNKEL (reference sequence). The CDR3 runs to 14 residues. The V and J ends lost 5 bases and 7 bases respectively, with 15 bases between them. The CDR3, as DNA: TGTGCCAGCAGCTCCCGGGAGAGCATGAATGAGCAGTTCTTC. Translated, it gives CASSSRESMNEQFF.

The chain links TRBV28 to TRBJ1-6; possible D gene TRBD1, 5 bases. The length of the CDR3 is 15 residues. Germline V lookup: CDR1 MDHEN, CDR2 SYDVKM. Trimming stripped 1 base from V and 8 bases from J, with 12 bases between. CDR3 coding DNA: TGTGCCAGCAGTTTATCGGGCAGGGTCGATTCACCCCTCCACTTT. This sequence encodes CASSLSGRVDSPLHF. The full variable domain, in which reference TRBV28 and TRBJ1-6 provide the parts outside the CDR3, is DVKVTQSSRYLVKRTGEKVFLECVQDMDHENMFWYRQDPGLGLRLIYFSYDVKMKEKGDIPEGYSVSREKKERFSLILESASTNQTSMYLCASSLSGRVDSPLHFGNGTRLTVT.

The gene calls are TRBV2 and TRBJ1-1, with 9 bases lining up with TRBD1. The CDR3 is 15 amino acids. Germline V lookup: CDR1 SNHLY, CDR2 FYNNEI. The J segment lost 3 bases and the V segment lost 7 bases, leaving 9 bases of the junction unmatched. As DNA, the CDR3 is TGTGCCAGCATACCCCGGGACAGGGATTACACTGAAGCTTTCTTT. Translating it yields CASIPRDRDYTEAFF.

This rearrangement joins TRBV7-9 to TRBJ2-7, with 13 nucleotides matching TRBD2. Trimming took 5 bases from V and 6 from J; bases not matched to a gene: 10. The CDR3 sequence is 16 residues long. The germline V gene encodes CDR1 SEHNR and CDR2 FQNEAQ (reference sequence). CDR3 nucleotide sequence: TGTGCCAGCAGCCAGGGACTAGCGGGGCGCGGGCGCGAGCAGTACTTC. Protein product: CASSQGLAGRGREQYF. Full variable domain (outside the CDR3, taken from reference TRBV7-9 and TRBJ2-7): DTGVSQNPRHKITKRGQNVTFRCDPISEHNRLYWYRQTLGQGPEFLTYFQNEAQLEKSRLLSDRFSAERPKGSFSTLEIQRTEQGDSAMYLCASSQGLAGRGREQYFGPGTRLTVT.

The table lists this clonotype with a count of one. The chain combines TRBV7-9 with TRBJ2-1; the match to TRBD1 covers 7 bases. The J call is in doubt because the DNA end fits TRBJ2-7 better. Germline V lookup: CDR1 SEHNR, CDR2 FQNEAQ (reference sequence). The CDR3 has 15 residues. This CDR3 is CASSPLMGQFNEQYF. CDR3 sequence (DNA): TGTGCCAGCAGCCCTTTAATGGGACAGTTCAACGAGCAGTACTTC.

For the CDR3, the DNA is TGCAGTGCTAGGTTATCGGAGACCCAGTACTTC. Amino acid sequence: CSARLSETQYF. The V and J genes are TRBV20-1 and TRBJ2-5, with no clear D. Germline CDR1 DFQATT, CDR2 SNEGSKA (reference sequence). The CDR3 has 11 residues. V was trimmed by 3 bases and J by 5 bases, leaving 7 bases between them.

V usage is TRBV15 and J usage is TRBJ2-3, with D unresolved. V was shortened by 7 bases and J by 1 base, with 9 bases between the two germline ends. Germline CDR1 is LNHNV and CDR2 is YYDKDF (reference sequence). This CDR3 region has 13 residues. CDR3 DNA sequence: TGTGCCACCACCGAGGACGGCACAGATACGCAGTATTTT. This codes for CATTEDGTDTQYF.

The chain uses TRBV10-3 and TRBJ2-3; D remains unclear. The CDR3 is 11 amino acids. CDR1 ENHRY and CDR2 SYGVKD come from the germline V gene. V lost 1 base and J 6 bases, leaving 2 bases between the germline ends. Here the CDR3 reads CAISEYDTQYF. In nucleotides, the CDR3 is TGTGCCATCAGTGAGTACGATACGCAGTATTTT.

V gene TRBV15 combines with J gene TRBJ2-7; D call uncertain. This CDR3 contains 12 residues. Trimming left V 1 base short and J 6 bases short, with 7 bases between. Germline CDR1 is LNHNV and CDR2 is YYDKDF (reference sequence). CDR3 in amino acids: CATSRAPGEQYF. CDR3 nucleotides: TGTGCCACCAGCAGAGCTCCGGGCGAGCAGTACTTC.

The rearrangement uses TRBV29-1 and TRBJ2-7, with TRBD1 matching 9 bases. CDR1 and CDR2 (germline): SQVTM, ANQGSEA. The CDR3 totals 13 residues. Losses at the gene ends were 4 bases for V and 3 bases for J; bases not matched to a gene: 4. CDR3 amino acids: CSVAGDRDYEQYF. CDR3 nucleotide sequence: TGCAGCGTTGCTGGGGACAGGGACTACGAGCAGTACTTC.

The rearrangement uses TRBV24-1 and TRBJ2-5; TRBD2 might be the D (5 bases). Between the trimmed V and J ends, which lost 10 bases and 5 bases, there was a span of 16 bases. Germline CDR1 KGHDR, CDR2 SFDVKD. The CDR3 sequence is 13 residues long. The CDR3 spells CATRGSGTETQYF. As DNA, the CDR3 is TGTGCCACGCGCGGGTCGGGCACGGAGACCCAGTACTTC.

This clonotype is medium-sized (0.01 to 0.1%) within its sample. The chain joins TRBV4-1 to TRBJ2-1, with D possibly called TRBD1 or TRBD2 (6 bases each). The CDR3 spans 16 residues. V was pared by 2 bases and J by 8 bases, with 19 bases between. Per germline, CDR1 MGHRA and CDR2 YSYEKL. The CDR3 region is CASSQPGQGGGDEQFF. For the CDR3, the DNA is TGCGCCAGCAGCCAACCCGGACAAGGGGGAGGCGATGAGCAGTTCTTC.

The sample holds a few counts of this clonotype. The chain recombines TRBV29-1 with TRBJ2-1, with a weak D call TRBD2 (6 bases). The CDR3 spans 16 residues. Trimming removed 4 bases at V and 0 bases at J, with 16 bases between. Germline CDR1 and CDR2: SQVTM and ANQGSEA. The CDR3 sequence: CSVVVPGTRSYNEQFF. The CDR3 DNA reads TGCAGCGTTGTTGTCCCCGGGACTCGCTCCTACAATGAGCAGTTCTTC.

The V call is TRBV15, the J call TRBJ2-2; the D gene is possibly TRBD2 (5 bases). The CDR3 has 17 amino acids. The ends were cut back, 3 bases at V and 3 bases at J, with 17 bases in the middle. CDR1 and CDR2 from the germline V gene are LNHNV and YYDKDF (reference sequence). The CDR3 DNA reads as TGTGCCACCAGCAGTGGTGTAGCCCGGGGAGACACCGGGGAGCTGTTTTTT. Its protein is CATSSGVARGDTGELFF.

The chain combines TRBV12-3 or TRBV12-4 with TRBJ1-5; D not certain. The CDR3 is made up of 14 amino acids. Trimming cost V 3 bases and J 3 bases, with 9 bases left between them. The CDR3 loop reads CASSFGRFNQPQHF. In DNA, the CDR3 is TGTGCCAGCAGTTTTGGGCGGTTCAATCAGCCCCAGCATTTT.

The chain carries TRBV10-3 and TRBJ2-5; 7 nucleotides line up with TRBD2. Germline V CDR1 and CDR2: ENHRY, SYGVKD. Trimming at V came to 4 bases and at J to 11 bases, leaving 10 bases not matched to a gene. This CDR3 contains 13 residues. Here the CDR3 DNA reads TGTGCCATCAGTGGGTCGGAGGGGAGGGAGCAGTACTTC. Translating it yields CAISGSEGREQYF.